This T cell receptor beta chain originates from a study of PD-1 blockade in classical Hodgkin lymphoma. Overall study results and limits: Newly diagnosed patients reportedly trailed healthy donors in baseline TCR diversity.

Per the germline V gene, CDR1 is SGHKS and CDR2 is YYEKEE (reference sequence). Trimming shortened V by 4 bases and J by 7 bases, and 14 bases separated the two germline ends. The CDR3 has 13 amino acids. The method was immunoSEQ multiplex PCR; TCRdb's version includes in-frame clones alone and lacks a portion of them. This repertoire shows tens of thousands of clones, more than 70% found once; its top ten account for about a fifth. The patients all showed relapse after autologous stem cell transplantation, while their brentuximab vedotin exposure varied. Best responses fell into complete response, partial response or progressive disease. On this clone itself: Its specificity is unknown.

This clonotype was obtained from a human donor with classical Hodgkin lymphoma. The specimen was peripheral blood mononuclear cells (PBMCs), collected at baseline. The chain links TRBV5-5 to TRBJ1-1; D unclear. CDR3 DNA sequence: TGTGCCAGCAGCCTTGAACTGATGGGTGAAGCTTTCTTT. It specifies CASSLELMGEAFF.